The clone carrying this T cell receptor beta chain was detected ten times or more. What it recognizes is unknown. The record originates from a study of neurological immune-mediated disorders. Findings of the study overall: HTLV-1-associated myelopathy had the most TCR clonal expansion, whereas multiple sclerosis had the least (lower than in healthy controls).

The V end was cut by 3 bases, the J end by 0 bases, with 10 bases between. The CDR3 length is 14 residues. In germline, CDR1 is SGHRS, CDR2 YFSETQ. Where libraries were unsorted, they were derived from 2 million PBMCs stored at -80 degrees C. TCRdb re-derived calls from the 5' RACE reads in MiXCR, one entry per CDR3 protein. Altogether under 85,000 distinct CDR3 sequences are present, around 10% being singletons, with the ten largest covering about 1.8%. This chain uses TRBV5-1 with TRBJ2-7; D remains ambiguous. This sequence was found in a man between 35 and 55 years old in good health. Material for sequencing was PBMCs. This CDR3 reads CASSYGRSSYEQYF. The CDR3 DNA follows: TGCGCCAGCAGCTATGGTAGGAGCTCCTACGAGCAGTACTTC.